This record looks at one T cell receptor beta chain sequence and its context. The sample belongs to a study of T-cell reconstitution after alpha-beta-depleted transplantation in children. The germline CDR1 and CDR2 sequences are DFQATT and SNEGSKA (reference sequence). The V and J ends lost 1 base and 0 bases, in that order; junction bases with no gene match: 9. There are 17 residues in the CDR3. For TCRbeta, the library was prepared with unique molecular identifiers. TCRdb reprocessed the PCR reads with MiXCR, giving one entry per CDR3 protein. Seen here are 200,000 to 250,000 distinct CDR3 sequences, approximately 12% observed once, and the top ten hold about 2.6%.

This sequence joins TRBV20-1 and TRBJ1-5; 7 bases are a match to TRBD1. Sample: PBMCs from the stem cell graft donor, taken from the stem cell graft. The receptor's source is a human donor who donated a stem cell graft to a child with acute lymphoblastic leukemia. The CDR3 nucleotides are TGCAGTGCTAGAGGTCGGGACAGAGTGTATAGCAATCAGCCCCAGCATTTT. This translates into CSARGRDRVYSNQPQHF.